The present TCR beta chain was sequenced within a study of response to subunit inactivated influenza vaccine. The CDR3 runs 16 residues. After removal of 1 base from V and 7 bases from J, the junction contained 6 bases not matched to a gene. Germline V gene data show CDR1 as LGHNA and CDR2 as YNFKEQ. TCRdb fed the RT-PCR reads into MiXCR, producing one record per CDR3 protein. This sample has around 760,000 distinct CDR3 sequences, with over 11% found just once. This sequence originates from a man in his fifties or sixties who received an inactivated influenza vaccine. V and J are TRBV4-2 and TRBJ2-4; 11 bases agree with TRBD2. The specimen was PBMCs from blood, collected less than 15 days before vaccination. CDR3 in DNA: TGTGCCAGCAGCCAAGTTTCTAGCGGGAGGTCGAACATTCAGTACTTC. Protein sequence: CASSQVSSGRSNIQYF.